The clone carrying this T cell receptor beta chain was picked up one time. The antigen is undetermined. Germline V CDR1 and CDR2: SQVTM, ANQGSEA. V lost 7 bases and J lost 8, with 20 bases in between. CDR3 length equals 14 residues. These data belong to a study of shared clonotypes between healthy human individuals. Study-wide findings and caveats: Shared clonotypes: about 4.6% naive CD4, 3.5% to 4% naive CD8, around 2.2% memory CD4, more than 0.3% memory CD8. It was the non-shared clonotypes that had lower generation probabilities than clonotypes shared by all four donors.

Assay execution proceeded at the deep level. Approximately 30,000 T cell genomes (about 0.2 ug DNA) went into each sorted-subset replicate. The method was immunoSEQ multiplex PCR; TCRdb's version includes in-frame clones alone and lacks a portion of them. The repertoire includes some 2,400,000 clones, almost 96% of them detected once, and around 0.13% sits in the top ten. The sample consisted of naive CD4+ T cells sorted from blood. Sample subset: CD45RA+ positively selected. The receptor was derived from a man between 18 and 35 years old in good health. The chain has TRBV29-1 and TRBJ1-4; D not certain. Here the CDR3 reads CSGKPGTGGEKLFF. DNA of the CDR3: TGCAGCGGCAAACCGGGAACTGGTGGGGAAAAACTGTTTTTT.